What follows are 5 T cell receptor beta chains derived from one specimen sequenced in a study of blood T cells in healthy people across ages. Combining a sample-barcoded 5' primer with a J-beta primer mix, a second PCR ran for about 7 to 12 cycles. Via MiXCR, TCRdb re-called the 5' RACE reads, giving one row per CDR3 protein. The table includes around 1,500,000 distinct CDR3 sequences, roughly 45% detected once. Sequences were obtained from blood. The receptors come from a woman under 30 in good health.

This chain links TRBV10-3 with TRBJ2-2; D might be TRBD1 (6 bases). CDR3 size: 14 residues. Germline-derived CDR1 and CDR2 are ENHRY and SYGVKD. Deletions cut 6 bases from V and 0 bases from J, with 8 bases between. CDR3 DNA: TGTGCCATCAGGGACAGCACGAACACCGGGGAGCTGTTTTTT. Amino acids: CAIRDSTNTGELFF.

The chain recombines TRBV5-1 with TRBJ1-2; possibly TRBD1 for D (5 bases). CDR1 SGHRS and CDR2 YFSETQ come from the germline V gene. There are 14 residues in the CDR3. Between the trimmed V and J ends, which lost 1 base and 3 bases, there was a span of 10 bases. The CDR3 spells CASSLRGTDYGYTF. Here the CDR3 DNA reads TGCGCCAGCAGCTTGCGAGGGACTGACTATGGCTACACCTTC.

The CDR3 nucleotides are TGTGCCAGCAGCTTAGCGGGGACAAGCACCGGGGAGCTGTTTTTT. It yields the protein CASSLAGTSTGELFF. The chain combines TRBV11-2 with TRBJ2-2; possibly TRBD1 for D (6 bases). This CDR3 is built from 15 residues. V was cut by 1 base and J by 4 bases, with 10 bases left in between. Germline loops: CDR1 SGHAT, CDR2 FQNNGV.

This chain links TRBV6-1 with TRBJ1-2, with D possibly being TRBD1 (6 bases). Trimming cost V 4 bases and J 8 bases, with 17 bases left between them. This CDR3 region has 14 residues. Germline V lookup: CDR1 MNHNS, CDR2 SASEGT. In DNA form, the CDR3 reads TGTGCCAGCAGTGCAGGACAGATCCCATCCGGCTACACCTTC. It encodes CASSAGQIPSGYTF.

The chain recombines TRBV20-1 with TRBJ1-5; 11 nucleotides agree with TRBD1. This CDR3 is built from 14 residues. Germline lookup yields CDR1 DFQATT and CDR2 SNEGSKA (reference sequence). V gave up 3 bases and J gave up 8 bases; unmatched junction bases: 6. DNA for the CDR3: TGCAGTGCTAGTGCGGGACAGGGGGAGAAGCCCCAGCATTTT. It codes for CSASAGQGEKPQHF.